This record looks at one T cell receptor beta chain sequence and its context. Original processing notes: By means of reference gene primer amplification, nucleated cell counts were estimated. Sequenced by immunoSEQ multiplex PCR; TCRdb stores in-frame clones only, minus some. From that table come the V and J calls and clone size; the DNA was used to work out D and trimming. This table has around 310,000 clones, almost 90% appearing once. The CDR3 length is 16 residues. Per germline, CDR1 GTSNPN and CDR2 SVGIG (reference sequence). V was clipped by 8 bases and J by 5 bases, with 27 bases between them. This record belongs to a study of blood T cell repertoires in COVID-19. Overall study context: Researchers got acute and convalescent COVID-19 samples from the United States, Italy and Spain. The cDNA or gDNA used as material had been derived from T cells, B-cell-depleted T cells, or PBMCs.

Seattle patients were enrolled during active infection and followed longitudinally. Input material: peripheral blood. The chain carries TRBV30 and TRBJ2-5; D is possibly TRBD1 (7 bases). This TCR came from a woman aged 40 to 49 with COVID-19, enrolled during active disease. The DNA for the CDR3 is TGTGCCGCCGGAGGGGGCAGGGGTAAGAGTGCGGAGACCCAGTACTTC. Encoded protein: CAAGGGRGKSAETQYF.